This T cell receptor beta chain was recorded in a study of blood T cell repertoires in COVID-19. This CDR3 spans 20 amino acids. Here immunoSEQ multiplex PCR was the method, and the copy in TCRdb shows in-frame clones only, minus some. Of roughly 210,000 clones listed, 87% are singletons. The source of this sequence is a man aged 25 to 45 in a cohort exposed to, infected with or recovered from COVID-19 (not recorded which). The sequenced material came from PBMCs or T cells enriched from blood (not recorded which). The V call is TRBV21-1, the J call TRBJ2-6; TRBD1, the table's D call, was not compared with the DNA. TRBV21-1 is a known pseudogene. This CDR3 is CASRLRDRGPNCSGANVLTF. In DNA form, the CDR3 reads TGTGCCAGCAGACTCCGGGACAGGGGGCCCAATTGCTCTGGGGCCAACGTCCTGACTTTC.